This TCR beta chain was retrieved from a study of shared clonotypes between healthy human individuals. This clone occurred once. Per germline, CDR1 SGHVS and CDR2 FNYEAQ. J was trimmed by 5 bases and V by 5 bases; bases with no gene match: 4. The CDR3 is made up of 15 amino acids. Several immunoSEQ 96-well plates shared each subset's DNA, each plate a replicate. Repertoires were generated with immunoSEQ multiplex PCR, while TCRdb's copy carries only in-frame clones and drops some. The data contain about 2.1 million clones, more than 85% of them seen just once; the ten biggest clones take up 1.5% to 2%. The naive CD8 subset, CD45RO-negative cells positively selected for CCR7, excluded terminally differentiated effector memory CD45RA+ cells.

This chain links TRBV7-6 with TRBJ2-3; 13 nucleotides align to TRBD2. What was sequenced was naive CD8+ T cells from PBMCs. The clonotype was recovered from a man in his late teens or twenties in good health. Some clones in this sample may be carry-over from other donors' samples. The CDR3 sequence is CASSPRTSGRDTQYF. Written as DNA, the CDR3 is TGTGCCAGCAGCCCACGGACTAGCGGGAGAGATACGCAGTATTTT.